One and the same sample provided the 29 T cell receptor beta chains below, sequenced in a study of regulatory T cells in long-lasting Graves disease. The time point was: newly diagnosed GD, antithyroid drugs for less than 3 months. Extracted RNA from PBMCs served as the source of the TCR library. To make TCR beta libraries, researchers used iRepertoire HTBI primers and Arm-PCR of CDR3 regions. TCRdb processed the multiplex PCR reads anew with MiXCR; each CDR3 protein has one entry. This sample has some 320,000 distinct CDR3 sequences, with roughly 18% found just once. Here the sequenced sample was peripheral blood mononuclear cells (PBMCs), taken at new diagnosis, from a patient treated with antithyroid drugs. Receptor source: a female donor with Graves disease.

In its sample, this clonotype was seen many times. This chain uses TRBV10-1 with TRBJ2-3, with 7 bases identical to TRBD1. Germline V gives CDR1 WNHNN, CDR2 SYGVQD (reference sequence). The CDR3 runs to 15 residues. V lost 3 bases, J lost 4 bases, and 7 bases stayed unmatched. In nucleotides, the CDR3 is TGCGCCAGCAGTGACCCGACAGGGTGGCCAGATACGCAGTATTTT. Protein sequence: CASSDPTGWPDTQYF.

This clonotype was counted many times. This chain links TRBV5-4 with TRBJ1-5; D not resolved. The CDR3 is 13 amino acids. CDR1 and CDR2 from the germline V gene are SGHNT and YYREEE (reference sequence). V lost 6 bases and J lost 5, with 12 bases in between. The CDR3 loop is CASNWHHDQPQHF. CDR3 DNA: TGTGCCAGCAATTGGCACCACGATCAGCCCCAGCATTTT.

The genes are TRBV5-6 and TRBJ1-1, with TRBD1 identical over 9 bases. Per germline, CDR1 SGHDT and CDR2 YYEEEE. The CDR3 has 14 amino acids. Losses at the gene ends were 4 bases for V and 2 bases for J; bases not matched to a gene: 3. CDR3 amino acids: CASSKDRGNTEAFF. In DNA form, the CDR3 reads TGTGCCAGCAGCAAGGACAGGGGTAACACTGAAGCTTTCTTT.

The chain is built from TRBV19 and TRBJ2-5; D is ambiguous. The DNA end is more similar to TRBJ2-1, so the J call may be wrong. This CDR3 region has 13 residues. Germline V gene data show CDR1 as LNHDA and CDR2 as SQIVND (reference sequence). The CDR3 region has the DNA TGTGCCAGTAGTATATTTGTTATGGATGAGCAGTTCTTC. The encoded protein is CASSIFVMDEQFF.

This clonotype has at least ten counts. V gene TRBV30 combines with J gene TRBJ1-1; D remains ambiguous. Germline CDR1 is GTSNPN and CDR2 is SVGIG (reference sequence). This CDR3 contains 12 residues. Trimming left V 0 bases short and J 8 bases short, with 10 bases between. CDR3 DNA sequence: TGTGCCTGGAGTGTAGATGTTGGGGAAGCTTTCTTT. It codes for CAWSVDVGEAFF.

The table lists this clonotype with a few counts. The genes are TRBV27 and TRBJ1-6, with D possibly matching TRBD1 (6 bases). The CDR3 loop spans 17 amino acids. Trimming removed 4 bases at V and 6 bases at J, with 19 bases between. The V gene's germline CDR1 is MNHEY and CDR2 SMNVEV (reference sequence). The CDR3 bases are TGTGCCAGCAGTTCGCAAACTCCGACAGGTCTTAATTCACCCCTCCACTTT. This sequence encodes CASSSQTPTGLNSPLHF.

This clonotype was counted between two and nine times. The rearrangement uses TRBV20-1 and TRBJ2-7; D is ambiguous. Germline assignment: CDR1 DFQATT and CDR2 SNEGSKA (reference sequence). The CDR3 runs to 13 residues. Between the trimmed V and J ends, which lost 6 bases and 8 bases, there was a span of 20 bases. The CDR3 loop reads CSAAKDLRSQQYF. In DNA form, the CDR3 reads TGCAGTGCCGCAAAGGACCTCAGATCTCAGCAGTACTTC.

In its sample, this clonotype was seen a few times. V usage is TRBV10-1 and J usage is TRBJ2-3, with 8 positions matching TRBD2. This CDR3 is 14 amino acids long. The V gene end was trimmed by 6 bases and the J gene end by 4 bases; junction bases not matched to a gene: 6. In germline, CDR1 is WNHNN, CDR2 SYGVQD (reference sequence). The CDR3 DNA reads as TGCGCCAGCAGCGAAGCGGGAGAGCCAGATACGCAGTATTTT. Translation gives CASSEAGEPDTQYF.

This clonotype was observed a few times. This chain links TRBV4-1 with TRBJ2-1, with 8 bases that match TRBD2. The CDR3 length is 17 residues. Germline lookup yields CDR1 MGHRA and CDR2 YSYEKL. The V segment lost 4 bases and the J segment 0 bases; nucleotides outside the gene matches: 8. The DNA of the CDR3 is TGCGCCAGCAGCCTACCAAGCGGGAGCGGCTCCTACAATGAGCAGTTCTTC. Its protein product is CASSLPSGSGSYNEQFF.

This chain links TRBV5-5 with TRBJ1-2; D not resolved. Per germline, CDR1 SGHKS and CDR2 YYEKEE (reference sequence). The V end was cut by 1 base, the J end by 5 bases, with 18 bases between. The CDR3 is 16 residues long. In nucleotides, the CDR3 is TGTGCCAGCAGCTTGTCCCGTGGGCAATTTACTTATGGCTACACCTTC. This codes for CASSLSRGQFTYGYTF.

For this clonotype: One base away lies a much larger clone, so this may be a sequencing read error. The J gene is TRBJ2-4, the V gene TRBV27; D might be TRBD2 (5 bases). V lost 6 bases, J lost 9 bases, and 30 bases lay in between. The CDR3 consists of 18 residues. Germline V CDR1 and CDR2: MNHEY, SMNVEV (reference sequence). CDR3: CASSQSPRSSRSGSIQYF. The CDR3 bases are TGTGCCAGCAGCCAATCTCCCAGATCTAGCAGGAGCGGAAGCATTCAGTACTTC.

J is TRBJ2-7 and V is TRBV20-1, with a possible D match to TRBD2 (5 bases). Deletions cut 3 bases from V and 3 bases from J, with 18 bases between. Germline CDR1 and CDR2: DFQATT and SNEGSKA (reference sequence). This CDR3 is built from 15 residues. The DNA for the CDR3 is TGCAGTGCTAGGGGCAGCGGAGGATTCTTCTACGAGCAGTACTTC. Protein product: CSARGSGGFFYEQYF.

This clonotype showed up many times. V and J are TRBV12-5 and TRBJ2-7; D is perhaps TRBD2 (6 bases). The CDR3 spans 14 residues. Germline CDR1 is LGHNT and CDR2 is FRNRAP. Trimming removed 1 base from V and 0 bases from J, with 7 bases in between. DNA for the CDR3: TGTGCTAGTGGTTTGGGCGGGACCTCCTACGAGCAGTACTTC. Translating it yields CASGLGGTSYEQYF.

Note on this clonotype: This may arise from a read error, as a much more abundant clone is one base away. This chain links TRBV14 with TRBJ1-1, with a weak D call TRBD1 (5 bases). This CDR3 region has 15 residues. Trimming removed 4 bases at V and 5 bases at J, with 17 bases between. Germline-derived CDR1 and CDR2 are SGHDN and FVKESK. CDR3 DNA sequence: TGTGCCAGCAGCCGAGATGACCTCTGGGGGACTGAAGCTTTCTTT. Its translation: CASSRDDLWGTEAFF.

The chain employs TRBV30 and TRBJ2-3; TRBD1 is a possible D gene (6 bases). Trimming took 1 base from V and 2 from J, leaving 10 bases between them. Germline lookup yields CDR1 GTSNPN and CDR2 SVGIG (reference sequence). This CDR3 is built from 14 residues. CDR3 sequence (DNA): TGTGCCTGGAGTGCAGGGGCGGACACAGATACGCAGTATTTT. This gives the protein CAWSAGADTDTQYF.

J is TRBJ2-1 and V is TRBV28; tentatively, D is TRBD1 (6 bases). Germline V CDR1 and CDR2: MDHEN, SYDVKM. Trimming removed 5 bases from V and 0 bases from J, with 14 bases in between. The CDR3 is made up of 16 amino acids. The CDR3 DNA is TGTGCCAGCAGTACGGCACAGGGTACCTCCTACAATGAGCAGTTCTTC. Residues: CASSTAQGTSYNEQFF.

This clonotype has only a few counts. A far larger clone lies a single base away; this is likely a read error. The chain recombines TRBV10-3 with TRBJ2-1; 9 nucleotides align to TRBD1. Trimming cost V 2 bases and J 9 bases; bases outside gene matches: 8. Germline V lookup: CDR1 ENHRY, CDR2 SYGVKD. CDR3 size: 15 residues. CDR3 sequence reads: CAISEEEDRGFEQFF. The CDR3 bases are TGTGCCATCAGTGAGGAAGAGGACAGGGGTTTTGAGCAGTTCTTC.

This clonotype appeared many times. The rearrangement uses TRBV12-3 or TRBV12-4 and TRBJ2-1, with D uncertain. V shed 6 bases and J shed 8 bases, with 8 bases lying between them. The CDR3 runs 11 residues. CDR3 coding DNA: TGTGCCAGCAGCCGAAACTATGAGCAGTTCTTC. It specifies CASSRNYEQFF.

This clonotype has a count of ten or more. V usage is TRBV12-3 or TRBV12-4 and J usage is TRBJ2-7, with D perhaps TRBD1 or TRBD2 (6 bases each). The CDR3 runs to 15 residues. Trimming removed 5 bases from V and 2 bases from J, with 16 bases in between. The CDR3 DNA follows: TGTGCCAGCAGTCTAACGGGGGCGCTGACCTACGAGCAGTACTTC. The encoded protein is CASSLTGALTYEQYF.

The chain has TRBV24-1 and TRBJ2-3; D call uncertain. The CDR3 length is 14 residues. Germline lookup yields CDR1 KGHDR and CDR2 SFDVKD. The V end lost 7 bases, the J end lost 0 bases, and 10 bases lay between the germline ends. The CDR3 DNA reads as TGTGCCACCAGCTCGCGGTCTAGCACAGATACGCAGTATTTT. Residues: CATSSRSSTDTQYF.

The chain joins TRBV28 to TRBJ2-5, with no clear D. Per the germline V gene, CDR1 is MDHEN and CDR2 is SYDVKM. This CDR3 is 13 amino acids long. The V end was cut by 8 bases, the J end by 1 base, with 11 bases between. The CDR3 protein is CASHEEFQETQYF. DNA of the CDR3: TGTGCCAGCCACGAGGAATTCCAAGAGACCCAGTACTTC.

J is TRBJ2-4 and V is TRBV12-3 or TRBV12-4, with 12 bases aligning to TRBD2. This CDR3 is built from 20 residues. Unmatched junction bases numbered 14, after V lost 3 bases and J lost 2 bases. The CDR3 nucleotides read TGTGCCAGCAGTTTGGACCGCGGGACTAGCGGGTTGGTGACCAAAAACATTCAGTACTTC. Its protein is CASSLDRGTSGLVTKNIQYF.

This clonotype was seen many times. J is TRBJ2-1 and V is TRBV10-3; D call uncertain. Germline V CDR1 and CDR2: ENHRY, SYGVKD. There are 11 residues in the CDR3. Trimming took 2 bases from V and 10 from J, leaving 6 bases between them. The CDR3 here is CAISEEKEQFF. The CDR3 DNA is TGTGCCATCAGTGAGGAGAAGGAGCAGTTCTTC.

At least ten counts were recorded for this clonotype. The chain links TRBV28 to TRBJ2-7; TRBD2 matches at 8 bases. V gave up 7 bases and J gave up 0 bases; unmatched junction bases: 5. Germline CDR1 MDHEN, CDR2 SYDVKM. The CDR3 runs 14 residues. The CDR3 DNA reads as TGTGCCAGCATTAAGCGGGGGAGCTCCTACGAGCAGTACTTC. Translation: CASIKRGSSYEQYF.

This clonotype appeared a few times. V is TRBV7-9 and J is TRBJ2-1; 8 bases are shared with TRBD2. Germline V gene data show CDR1 as SEHNR and CDR2 as FQNEAQ (reference sequence). V was clipped by 5 bases and J by 3 bases; unmatched bases: 12. The CDR3 spans 17 residues. CDR3 bases: TGTGCCAGCAGCAATAGCGGGAATACCCGGAACTACAATGAGCAGTTCTTC. Its protein product is CASSNSGNTRNYNEQFF. The whole variable domain, filled in from reference TRBV7-9 and TRBJ2-1, reads DTGVSQNPRHKITKRGQNVTFRCDPISEHNRLYWYRQTLGQGPEFLTYFQNEAQLEKSRLLSDRFSAERPKGSFSTLEIQRTEQGDSAMYLCASSNSGNTRNYNEQFFGPGTRLTVL.

This clonotype turned up a few times. The chain carries TRBV7-8 and TRBJ2-3; 7 bases are a match to TRBD2. Unmatched junction bases numbered 13, after V lost 5 bases and J lost 2 bases. CDR3 size: 17 residues. The germline CDR1 and CDR2 sequences are SGHVS and FQNEAQ. CDR3 protein: CASSLPAGWGYTDTQYF. The CDR3 DNA reads TGTGCCAGCAGCCTACCAGCGGGGTGGGGTTACACAGATACGCAGTATTTT.

The table lists this clonotype with many counts. The chain links TRBV11-3 to TRBJ2-1; TRBD2 agrees at 9 bases. The CDR3 sequence is 15 residues long. Unmatched junction bases numbered 6, after V lost 5 bases and J lost 4 bases. The germline V gene has CDR1 SGHNT and CDR2 YENEEA. DNA for the CDR3: TGTGCCAGCAGCACCGGACTAGCGTCTTACAATGAGCAGTTCTTC. Residues: CASSTGLASYNEQFF.

This clonotype was seen many times. This may come from a read error, since a much larger clone is one base off. The chain carries TRBV12-3 or TRBV12-4 and TRBJ2-3; D perhaps matches TRBD2 (6 bases). The CDR3 sequence is 16 residues long. Trimming took off 4 bases at V and 2 bases at J, with 16 bases between the two ends. The CDR3 DNA reads TGTGCCAGCAGTTCTTCCCGCGGCGGGGTCACAGATACGCAGTATTTT. Amino acid sequence: CASSSSRGGVTDTQYF.

This clonotype was counted many times. The chain links TRBV6-1 to TRBJ2-2; 7 bases are a match to TRBD2. CDR1 is MNHNS and CDR2 is SASEGT in the germline V gene. Losses at the gene ends were 6 bases for V and 4 bases for J; bases not matched to a gene: 14. This CDR3 is 17 amino acids long. CDR3 sequence reads: CASSLISGARSTGELFF. Here the CDR3 DNA reads TGTGCCAGCAGCCTTATCAGCGGGGCCCGGAGCACCGGGGAGCTGTTTTTT.